This T cell receptor (beta chain) was observed in a study of blood T cell repertoires in COVID-19. In the study overall: Acute and convalescent COVID-19 samples came from the United States, Italy and Spain.

The germline V gene encodes CDR1 SEHNR and CDR2 FQNEAQ (reference sequence). Deletions cut 8 bases from V and 2 bases from J, with 10 bases between. There are 12 residues in the CDR3. Followed over time, Seattle patients had been enrolled while infection was active. The repertoire was sequenced with immunoSEQ multiplex PCR; TCRdb's copy has only in-frame clones and lacks some. The sample includes under 200,000 clones, more than 75% of them seen just once. The rearrangement uses TRBV7-9 and TRBJ2-7, with a weak D call TRBD2 (5 bases). The receptor comes from a woman between 50 and 59 years old with COVID-19, enrolled during active disease. The sequencing input was peripheral blood. CDR3 DNA: TGTGCCAGCTCCGGGGTTGCCTACGAGCAGTACTTC. It encodes CASSGVAYEQYF.